This entry concerns a single T cell receptor (beta chain). Its matching antigen is unknown. TCRdb's table, derived via immunoSEQ multiplex PCR, lists solely in-frame clones and lacks some. The data hold about 94,000 clones, with nearly 90% observed a single time. V lost 5 bases, J lost 7 bases, and 9 bases stayed unmatched. The CDR3 runs 14 residues. In germline, CDR1 is LGHNA, CDR2 YSLEER. This record comes from a study of T cell responses to AZD1222 COVID-19 vaccine. Study-wide results and limits: Spike-spanning, vaccine-associated CD4 TCRs were dominant at 160-218 and 743-854. Nearly half of spike-specific TCRs reportedly go after variant regions that carry no mutations. The donor group comprised mostly white British people and more females; the analysis possibly underestimated clonal diversity.

This TCR was sampled from an adult in good health. The chain recombines TRBV4-3 with TRBJ2-7, with 9 bases that match TRBD1. The sequences come from peripheral blood, collected on day 0 of AZD1222 vaccination. The CDR3 sequence: CASSIGQGREEQYF. As DNA, the CDR3 is TGCGCCAGCAGCATAGGACAGGGGCGAGAAGAGCAGTACTTC.